The next 2 T cell receptor beta chains were all read from a single sample in a study of blood T cell repertoires in COVID-19. Libraries were prepared by immunoSEQ multiplex PCR; TCRdb keeps only in-frame clonotypes and omits some of them. The data hold hundreds of thousands of clones, with 80% to 90% observed a single time. Material for sequencing was PBMCs or T cells enriched from blood (not recorded which). These TCRs come from a woman in her thirties or forties with acute COVID-19.

The sample holds one count of this clone. This sequence joins TRBV11-3 and TRBJ2-5; 11 bases match TRBD2. Germline V gives CDR1 SGHNT, CDR2 YENEEA. This CDR3 is 20 amino acids long. The J segment lost 2 bases and the V segment lost 4 bases, leaving 18 bases of the junction unmatched. The CDR3 DNA reads TGTGCCAGCAGCTCCGCCCGAAGGGGGCGACTAGCGGGGATTCAAGAGACCCAGTACTTC. Protein product: CASSSARRGRLAGIQETQYF.

This rearrangement joins TRBV18 to TRBJ2-4, with 9 bases that match TRBD1. There are 19 residues in the CDR3. V shed 4 bases and J 3 bases; nucleotides not matched to a gene: 16. The germline CDR1 and CDR2 sequences are KGHSH and LQKENI. DNA of the CDR3: TGTGCCAGCTCACTGACCGGGACAGGGAACCCGGGCTTCAAAAACATTCAGTACTTC. Translating gives CASSLTGTGNPGFKNIQYF.